The 20 T cell receptor beta chains presented below share a single source sample, sequenced in a study of post-analysis software for immune sequencing data. Study-wide results and limits: When patients were compared with controls, about five TRBV segments were more frequent, TRBV5-6, TRBV5-1 and TRBV20-1 among them.

Antigens for these TCRs are unknown. Every TCR beta cDNA library bore unique molecular identifiers. TCRdb fed the PCR reads into MiXCR, producing one record per CDR3 protein. Found here are hundreds of thousands of distinct CDR3 sequences, over 35% of them singletons; the top ten hold over 10%. Specimen: blood. These TCRs come from a girl between 5 and 17 years old with multiple sclerosis.

The rearrangement uses TRBV5-1 and TRBJ1-2; D is possibly TRBD1 (5 bases). Trimming pared 4 bases from V and 4 bases from J, leaving 17 bases between. The CDR3 is made up of 15 amino acids. Germline V CDR1 and CDR2: SGHRS, YFSETQ. DNA of the CDR3: TGCGCCAGCAGCCCGGGGGAGGGACCACGCTATGGCTACACCTTC. Amino acids: CASSPGEGPRYGYTF.

This clonotype turned up a few times. This chain uses TRBV3-1 with TRBJ1-5; D not certain. Trimming took 1 base from V and 4 from J, leaving 8 bases between them. The germline gives CDR1 LGHDT, CDR2 YNNKEL (reference sequence). The CDR3 spans 14 residues. The CDR3 region has the DNA TGTGCCAGCAGCCAAGGGTCTGGTAATCAGCCCCAGCATTTT. Protein: CASSQGSGNQPQHF.

This clonotype was detected only a few times. The rearrangement uses TRBV15 and TRBJ1-2; D unclear. The germline CDR1 and CDR2 sequences are LNHNV and YYDKDF (reference sequence). This CDR3 is built from 13 residues. The V and J ends lost 1 base and 8 bases respectively, with 11 bases between them. The CDR3 loop reads CATSRGGSRGYTF. The CDR3 DNA reads as TGTGCCACCAGCAGAGGTGGCAGCAGGGGCTACACCTTC.

This clonotype was seen only a few times. V and J are TRBV7-2 and TRBJ2-3; the match to TRBD2 covers 8 bases. Germline CDR1 reads SGHTA; CDR2 reads FQGNSA. Trimming took 1 base from V and 4 from J; bases not matched to a gene: 7. CDR3 length: 16 residues. CDR3 nucleotide sequence: TGTGCCAGCAGCTTAGTCCCAGCGGGAGTCTCAGATACGCAGTATTTT. Protein sequence: CASSLVPAGVSDTQYF.

The CDR3 is CASSSTGGWDNEQFF. In DNA form, the CDR3 reads TGTGCCAGCAGCTCGACAGGGGGTTGGGACAATGAGCAGTTCTTC. The gene calls are TRBV7-9 and TRBJ2-1, with 9 bases identical to TRBD1. The CDR3 totals 15 residues. Germline loops: CDR1 SEHNR, CDR2 FQNEAQ (reference sequence). The V segment lost 4 bases and the J segment 5 bases; nucleotides outside the gene matches: 6.

This rearrangement joins TRBV6-1 to TRBJ2-3, with D unresolved. The length of the CDR3 is 12 residues. Germline lookup yields CDR1 MNHNS and CDR2 SASEGT. V gave up 7 bases and J gave up 4 bases, with 9 bases separating them. The CDR3 nucleotides are TGTGCCAGCACCGACCCCCCAGATACGCAGTATTTT. Amino acid sequence: CASTDPPDTQYF.

The J gene is TRBJ2-1, the V gene TRBV10-3; 13 bases agree with TRBD2. With V trimmed by 4 bases and J by 0 bases, 0 bases remained unmatched. Germline V lookup: CDR1 ENHRY, CDR2 SYGVKD. The CDR3 is made up of 16 amino acids. The CDR3 nucleotides read TGTGCCATCAGTGGGACTAGCGGGAGCTCCTACAATGAGCAGTTCTTC. This encodes CAISGTSGSSYNEQFF.

This chain links TRBV20-1 with TRBJ2-1, with TRBD2 identical over 11 bases. CDR3 length equals 15 residues. CDR1 DFQATT and CDR2 SNEGSKA come from the germline V gene (reference sequence). V shed 6 bases and J 1 base; nucleotides not matched to a gene: 5. The CDR3 region has the DNA TGCAGTGCGGATAGCGGGAGGGGATCCTACAATGAGCAGTTCTTC. Translation: CSADSGRGSYNEQFF.

This clonotype was seen only a few times. This chain links TRBV18 with TRBJ1-5; the D gene is possibly TRBD1 (5 bases). The CDR3 runs to 14 residues. Germline CDR1 and CDR2: KGHSH and LQKENI. Between the trimmed V and J ends, which lost 6 bases and 5 bases, there was a span of 14 bases. CDR3 loop: CASSKTGYDQPQHF. CDR3 DNA: TGTGCCAGCTCTAAAACAGGTTACGATCAGCCCCAGCATTTT.

This clonotype was detected only a few times. The gene calls are TRBV20-1 and TRBJ2-1; TRBD2 agrees at 13 bases. Germline loops: CDR1 DFQATT, CDR2 SNEGSKA (reference sequence). Germline trimming cut 6 bases from V and 15 bases from J; bases unmatched to any gene: 8. The CDR3 is 12 residues long. The CDR3 loop reads CSARTSGRVAFF. The CDR3, as DNA: TGCAGTGCCAGGACTAGCGGGAGAGTCGCGTTCTTC.

As regards this clonotype: Being one base from a much bigger clone, this may be a read error. The chain is built from TRBV29-1 and TRBJ2-5; D call uncertain. V lost 6 bases to trimming and J lost 5 bases, with 13 bases between them. Germline V gene sequence: CDR1 SQVTM, CDR2 ANQGSEA. This CDR3 has 12 residues. CDR3: CSVDDEWETQYF. The CDR3 region has the DNA TGCAGCGTGGACGACGAATGGGAGACCCAGTACTTC.

The chain employs TRBV7-2 and TRBJ1-2, with 7 bases that match TRBD1. CDR1 and CDR2 from the germline V gene are SGHTA and FQGNSA. The CDR3 is 14 residues long. Trimming at V came to 1 base and at J to 3 bases, leaving 2 bases not matched to a gene. CDR3 region: CASSLDRGHYGYTF. The CDR3 DNA reads as TGTGCCAGCAGCTTAGACAGGGGTCACTATGGCTACACCTTC.

This clonotype has more than one count but fewer than ten. V gene TRBV7-8 combines with J gene TRBJ2-5; 14 bases are shared with TRBD2. The CDR3 consists of 16 residues. V shed 3 bases and J 5 bases; nucleotides not matched to a gene: 5. Germline V gene sequence: CDR1 SGHVS, CDR2 FQNEAQ. The CDR3 loop reads CASSLGLAGARETQYF. The CDR3 region has the DNA TGTGCCAGCAGCTTGGGACTAGCGGGAGCTCGGGAGACCCAGTACTTC.

This clonotype has only a few counts. CDR3 in amino acids: CASSPPSRTAVEQFF. The DNA for the CDR3 is TGTGCCAGCAGTCCCCCTTCCAGGACAGCGGTAGAGCAGTTCTTC. The chain recombines TRBV12-3 or TRBV12-4 with TRBJ2-1; possibly TRBD1 for D (6 bases). This CDR3 spans 15 amino acids. V dropped 5 bases and J dropped 10 bases, with 21 bases sitting between them.

The chain carries TRBV20-1 and TRBJ2-7; a weak D match, TRBD1 (6 bases). CDR3 length: 14 amino acids. Between the trimmed V and J ends, which lost 6 bases and 1 base, there was a span of 16 bases. Germline values: CDR1 DFQATT, CDR2 SNEGSKA (reference sequence). The DNA for the CDR3 is TGCAGTGCGCGCCGGGACACCCGATCCTACGAGCAGTACTTC. This sequence encodes CSARRDTRSYEQYF.

The chain links TRBV24-1 to TRBJ1-5; D uncertain. Per germline, CDR1 KGHDR and CDR2 SFDVKD. V was trimmed by 4 bases and J by 3 bases, leaving 3 bases between them. This CDR3 is built from 12 residues. The CDR3 spells CATSDPNQPQHF. The CDR3 nucleotides are TGTGCCACCAGTGACCCCAATCAGCCCCAGCATTTT.

The chain joins TRBV4-1 to TRBJ2-7; 7 nucleotides align to TRBD1. CDR1 is MGHRA, CDR2 YSYEKL, per germline. The CDR3 runs 14 residues. With V trimmed by 1 base and J by 6 bases, 6 bases remained unmatched. CDR3 sequence reads: CASSQVDRVREQYF. The CDR3 DNA follows: TGCGCCAGCAGCCAAGTAGACAGGGTTCGCGAGCAGTACTTC.

The genes are TRBV5-1 and TRBJ1-2; D remains unclear. This CDR3 has 17 amino acids. Germline V gene lookup returns CDR1 SGHRS and CDR2 YFSETQ. Trimming pared 4 bases from V and 6 bases from J, leaving 25 bases between. CDR3 sequence: CASSIQKSPEVVDGYTF. In nucleotides, the CDR3 is TGCGCCAGCAGCATCCAAAAATCGCCAGAAGTGGTAGATGGCTACACCTTC.

The V call is TRBV6-2 or TRBV6-3, the J call TRBJ1-2, with D possibly being TRBD1 (6 bases). This CDR3 has 13 residues. The V end lost 4 bases, the J end lost 7 bases, and 13 bases lay between the germline ends. The germline V gene has CDR1 MNHEY and CDR2 SVGEGT. CDR3 sequence reads: CASSSYTGFGYTF. CDR3 sequence (DNA): TGTGCCAGCAGTTCCTACACAGGGTTTGGCTACACCTTC.

The CDR3 DNA follows: TGTGCCATCCAGGGACAGGAAAACACTGAAGCTTTCTTT. Its translation: CAIQGQENTEAFF. The chain joins TRBV10-3 to TRBJ1-1; 8 positions agree with TRBD1. After removal of 8 bases from V and 2 bases from J, the junction contained 4 bases not matched to a gene. This CDR3 comprises 13 residues. Germline CDR1 reads ENHRY; CDR2 reads SYGVKD.